This T cell receptor beta chain was sequenced during a study of shared clonotypes between healthy human individuals. Study context: Three CD4 naive, three CD4 memory, two CD8 naive and one CD8 memory plate were used per donor.

The CDR3 contains 11 residues. Germline CDR1 is WSHSY and CDR2 is SAAADI. V dropped 6 bases and J dropped 4 bases, with 6 bases sitting between them. Note on this clone: No antigen is known for it.

Evenly divided among several immunoSEQ plates was the genomic DNA of each subset. TCRdb keeps only in-frame clones here, not all; method: immunoSEQ multiplex PCR. The table shows around 1.6 million clones, with 98% occurring only once. Study results and caveats: Sorted-subset samples were not fully sequenced, rarefaction indicated.

Healthy HIV-negative adults without recent acute infections or vaccinations served as donors. Sequencing input: naive CD4+ T cells sorted from blood. Subset noted: CD45RA+ positively selected. V is TRBV10-2 and J is TRBJ2-5; D is unresolved. The sequence derives from a man aged 25-40 years in good health. CDR3 sequence reads: CASSHRETQYF. The CDR3 coding sequence is TGCGCCAGCAGCCATAGAGAGACCCAGTACTTC.